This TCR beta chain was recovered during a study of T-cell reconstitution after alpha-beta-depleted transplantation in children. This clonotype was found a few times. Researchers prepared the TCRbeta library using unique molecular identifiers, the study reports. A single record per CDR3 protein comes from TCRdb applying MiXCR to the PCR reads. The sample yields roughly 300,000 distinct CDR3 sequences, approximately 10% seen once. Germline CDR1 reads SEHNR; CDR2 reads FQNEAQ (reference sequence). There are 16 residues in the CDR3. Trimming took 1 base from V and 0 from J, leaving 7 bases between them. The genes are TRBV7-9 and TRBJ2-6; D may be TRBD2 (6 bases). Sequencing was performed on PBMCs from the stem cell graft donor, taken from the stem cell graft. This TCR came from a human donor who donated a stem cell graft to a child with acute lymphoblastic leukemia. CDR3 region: CASSLDGGSGANVLTF. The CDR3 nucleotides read TGTGCCAGCAGCTTAGACGGGGGCTCTGGGGCCAACGTCCTGACTTTC.